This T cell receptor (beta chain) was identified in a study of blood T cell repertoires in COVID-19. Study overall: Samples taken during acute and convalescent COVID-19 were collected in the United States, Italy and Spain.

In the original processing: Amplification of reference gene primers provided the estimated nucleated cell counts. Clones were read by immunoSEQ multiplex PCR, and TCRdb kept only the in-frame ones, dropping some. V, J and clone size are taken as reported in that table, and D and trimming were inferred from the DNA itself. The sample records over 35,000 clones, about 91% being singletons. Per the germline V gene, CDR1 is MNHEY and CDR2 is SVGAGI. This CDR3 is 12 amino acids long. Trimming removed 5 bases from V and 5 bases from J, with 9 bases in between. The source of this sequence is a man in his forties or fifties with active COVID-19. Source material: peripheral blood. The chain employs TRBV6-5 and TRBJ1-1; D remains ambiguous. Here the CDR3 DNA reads TGTGCCAGCAGTAACCCCGGGACTGAAGCTTTCTTT. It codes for CASSNPGTEAFF.